Shown below are 19 T cell receptor beta chains from a single sample sequenced in a study of blood T cells in healthy people across ages. Next came a second PCR, run for about 7 to 12 cycles, which used a sample-barcoded 5' primer along with a J-beta primer mix. One entry per CDR3 protein, called by TCRdb with MiXCR from the 5' RACE reads. There are 700,000 to 900,000 distinct CDR3 sequences in the sample; roughly 24% occur only once, and 3% lies in the top ten. Separately, the same data were catalogued under a study of T cells of mothers and their children.

The sequencing sample was made of blood. Source of these receptors: a boy between 10 and 17 years old in good health.

The V and J genes are TRBV18 and TRBJ1-3; weak D call: TRBD1 (6 bases). The CDR3 length is 18 residues. Germline V gene sequence: CDR1 KGHSH, CDR2 LQKENI. With 0 bases removed from V and 0 bases from J, the gap between germline ends came to 15 bases. CDR3 residues: CASSPPLGGSSSGNTIYF. CDR3 sequence (DNA): TGTGCCAGCTCACCACCGTTGGGGGGCTCTAGCTCTGGAAACACCATATATTTT.

The V call is TRBV30, the J call TRBJ2-3; 12 bases are shared with TRBD2. Germline V gene data show CDR1 as GTSNPN and CDR2 as SVGIG (reference sequence). This CDR3 has 16 residues. Trimming removed 2 bases from V and 4 bases from J; junction bases left unmatched: 7. Here the CDR3 reads CAWSTELAGGSDTQYF. CDR3 coding DNA: TGTGCCTGGAGTACGGAACTAGCGGGGGGATCAGATACGCAGTATTTT.

This clonotype was counted a few times. J is TRBJ1-4 and V is TRBV5-5, with 8 nucleotides matching TRBD1. The V segment lost 4 bases and the J segment 7 bases; nucleotides outside the gene matches: 12. Per the germline V gene, CDR1 is SGHKS and CDR2 is YYEKEE (reference sequence). CDR3 length: 16 amino acids. CDR3 DNA: TGTGCCAGCAGCGAAGCCCAGGGGGCCCGTGGTGAAAAACTGTTTTTT. As protein: CASSEAQGARGEKLFF.

This chain links TRBV2 with TRBJ1-1; maybe TRBD1 (6 bases). With 7 bases removed from V and 7 bases from J, the gap between germline ends came to 13 bases. Germline V gene data show CDR1 as SNHLY and CDR2 as FYNNEI. CDR3 length: 12 residues. CDR3 coding DNA: TGTGCCAGCATGGGGGCACTTGGTGAAGCTTTCTTT. As protein: CASMGALGEAFF.

A few counts support this clonotype. The junction does not match germline at one end; this may be a read error. The DNA of the CDR3 is TGCGGGGTAACAGGGGTTAGCACAGATACGCAGTATTTT. This codes for CGVTGVSTDTQYF. The chain employs TRBV28 and TRBJ2-3; TRBD1 matches 7 bases. The CDR3 consists of 13 residues. Germline CDR1 reads MDHEN; CDR2 reads SYDVKM.

In its sample, this clonotype was seen a few times. V usage is TRBV18 and J usage is TRBJ2-1, with 8 positions matching TRBD2. CDR1 KGHSH and CDR2 LQKENI come from the germline V gene. The V segment lost 4 bases and the J segment 5 bases; nucleotides outside the gene matches: 13. The length of the CDR3 is 17 residues. This chain's CDR3 is CASSRKDSGAIDNEQFF. Here the CDR3 DNA reads TGTGCCAGCTCACGGAAAGATAGCGGGGCGATCGACAATGAGCAGTTCTTC.

Ten or more counts support this clonotype. The J gene is TRBJ1-2, the V gene TRBV9, with D possibly matching TRBD1 (6 bases). The CDR3 has 14 residues. With 3 bases removed from V and 8 bases from J, the gap between germline ends came to 17 bases. Germline assignment: CDR1 SGDLS and CDR2 YYNGEE. The CDR3 loop is CASSEQGRRGGYTF. The CDR3 DNA reads TGTGCCAGCAGCGAACAGGGACGGAGAGGGGGCTACACCTTC.

This clonotype was seen only a few times. V and J are TRBV12-3 or TRBV12-4 and TRBJ2-7, with unresolved D. The CDR3 is 14 amino acids. V was clipped by 2 bases and J by 7 bases, with 15 bases between them. The CDR3 DNA reads TGTGCCAGCAGTTTAAATCCTCCTACGGGTGAGCAGTACTTC. Residues: CASSLNPPTGEQYF.

The chain links TRBV5-1 to TRBJ2-5; 9 positions agree with TRBD1. Matching the DNA end better, TRBJ2-1 makes the J call doubtful. Per the germline V gene, CDR1 is SGHRS and CDR2 is YFSETQ. The CDR3 has 15 amino acids. The CDR3 DNA follows: TGCGCCAGTAGTTACAGGGGGCTAACCTACAATGAGCAGTTCTTC. The encoded protein is CASSYRGLTYNEQFF.

J is TRBJ1-4 and V is TRBV6-5; D is perhaps TRBD1 (5 bases). CDR1 is MNHEY and CDR2 is SVGAGI in the germline V gene. CDR3 length equals 14 residues. V lost 6 bases and J lost 4, with 12 bases in between. CDR3 in amino acids: CASSMGRINEKLFF. The CDR3 DNA is TGTGCCAGCAGCATGGGACGGATTAATGAAAAACTGTTTTTT.

In DNA, the CDR3 is TGCGCCAGCAGCCAAGAGGCGGGCTCTGGGGCCAACGTCCTGACTTTC. Residues: CASSQEAGSGANVLTF. This chain links TRBV4-3 with TRBJ2-6, with D perhaps matching TRBD2 (5 bases). V gave up 0 bases and J gave up 0 bases, with 6 bases separating them. The CDR3 covers 16 residues. Germline V gives CDR1 LGHNA, CDR2 YSLEER.

The V call is TRBV25-1, the J call TRBJ2-6; 7 bases match TRBD2. V dropped 5 bases and J dropped 3; count of bases not matched to a gene: 10. The CDR3 is made up of 17 amino acids. Germline V CDR1 and CDR2: MGHDK, SYGVNS. The CDR3 protein is CASSKWGGVIGANVLTF. The CDR3 DNA is TGTGCCAGCAGTAAATGGGGGGGGGTCATTGGGGCCAACGTCCTGACTTTC. The full variable domain, in which reference TRBV25-1 and TRBJ2-6 provide the parts outside the CDR3, is EADIYQTPRYLVIGTGKKITLECSQTMGHDKMYWYQQDPGMELHLIHYSYGVNSTEKGDLSSESTVSRIRTEHFPLTLESARPSHTSQYLCASSKWGGVIGANVLTFGAGSRLTVL.

This clonotype was counted only a few times. The chain links TRBV29-1 to TRBJ2-3; D is unresolved. Trimming removed 5 bases from V and 0 bases from J, with 12 bases in between. The CDR3 runs to 14 residues. Germline CDR1 SQVTM, CDR2 ANQGSEA. CDR3 coding DNA: TGCAGCGTTCATGAGCCGGCAAGCACAGATACGCAGTATTTT. It specifies CSVHEPASTDTQYF.

The rearrangement uses TRBV3-1 and TRBJ2-1; the D gene is possibly TRBD1 (5 bases). CDR1 is LGHDT and CDR2 is YNNKEL in the germline V gene (reference sequence). V was trimmed by 3 bases and J by 9 bases, leaving 9 bases between them. The CDR3 length is 12 residues. CDR3 coding DNA: TGTGCCAGCAGCCAGGGAAGGGGTGAGCAGTTCTTC. Amino acids: CASSQGRGEQFF.

The V gene is TRBV5-1, the J gene TRBJ2-3; 9 bases line up with TRBD1. This CDR3 is built from 21 residues. The germline V gene has CDR1 SGHRS and CDR2 YFSETQ. The V and J ends lost 8 bases and 2 bases, in that order; junction bases with no gene match: 27. The CDR3 here is CASSLPSGTGTLRRLTDTQYF. CDR3 sequence (DNA): TGCGCCAGTAGCCTACCCTCGGGGACAGGGACCCTAAGAAGACTCACAGATACGCAGTATTTT. The variable domain in full, with the rest retrieved from reference TRBV5-1 and TRBJ2-3, is KAGVTQTPRYLIKTRGQQVTLSCSPISGHRSVSWYQQTPGQGLQFLFEYFSETQRNKGNFPGRFSGRQFSNSRSEMNVSTLELGDSALYLCASSLPSGTGTLRRLTDTQYFGPGTRLTVL.

This clonotype was seen only a few times. This rearrangement joins TRBV11-2 to TRBJ1-1; TRBD1 is a possible D gene (5 bases). Germline V gene sequence: CDR1 SGHAT, CDR2 FQNNGV. The CDR3 totals 14 residues. Trimming pared 1 base from V and 6 bases from J, leaving 12 bases between. The CDR3 loop is CASSLGGKESEAFF. DNA of the CDR3: TGTGCCAGCAGCTTAGGGGGGAAGGAGTCTGAAGCTTTCTTT. Together with reference TRBV11-2 and TRBJ1-1, the CDR3 gives the full variable domain: EAGVAQSPRYKIIEKRQSVAFWCNPISGHATLYWYQQILGQGPKLLIQFQNNGVVDDSQLPKDRFSAERLKGVDSTLKIQPAKLEDSAVYLCASSLGGKESEAFFGQGTRLTVV.

V and J are TRBV6-5 and TRBJ2-2, with 16 bases fitting TRBD2. J was trimmed by 4 bases and V by 0 bases; bases with no gene match: 5. Germline V gene lookup returns CDR1 MNHEY and CDR2 SVGAGI. CDR3 length: 19 amino acids. The CDR3 region is CASSYSGTSGGAFTGELFF. For the CDR3, the DNA is TGTGCCAGCAGTTACTCCGGGACTAGCGGGGGGGCATTCACCGGGGAGCTGTTTTTT.

The V and J genes are TRBV10-3 and TRBJ2-1; D unclear. Germline V gene sequence: CDR1 ENHRY, CDR2 SYGVKD. V lost 3 bases and J 6 bases, leaving 6 bases between the germline ends. This CDR3 is built from 12 residues. The CDR3 loop is CAISEGANEQFF. The DNA of the CDR3 is TGTGCCATCAGTGAAGGAGCCAATGAGCAGTTCTTC.

The chain employs TRBV11-2 and TRBJ2-1; TRBD1 might be the D (5 bases). The DNA end lines up better with TRBJ2-7; the J call may be wrong. This CDR3 spans 15 amino acids. CDR1 is SGHAT and CDR2 is FQNNGV in the germline V gene. DNA of the CDR3: TGTGCCAGCAGCTTAGAGGTGGCAGGGATCTACGAGCAGTACTTC. It encodes CASSLEVAGIYEQYF.